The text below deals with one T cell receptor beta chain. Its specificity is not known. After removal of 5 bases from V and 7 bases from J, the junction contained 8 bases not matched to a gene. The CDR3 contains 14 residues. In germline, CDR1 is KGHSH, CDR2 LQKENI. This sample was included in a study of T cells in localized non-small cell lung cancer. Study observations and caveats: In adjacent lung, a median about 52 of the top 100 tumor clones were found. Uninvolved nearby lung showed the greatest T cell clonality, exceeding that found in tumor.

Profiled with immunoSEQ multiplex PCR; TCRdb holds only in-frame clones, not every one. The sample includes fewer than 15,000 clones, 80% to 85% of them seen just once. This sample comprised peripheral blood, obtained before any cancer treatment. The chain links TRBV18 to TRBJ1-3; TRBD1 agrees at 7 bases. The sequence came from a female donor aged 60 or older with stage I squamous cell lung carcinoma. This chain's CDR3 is CASSGGTVWNTIYF. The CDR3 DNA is TGTGCCAGCTCAGGAGGGACAGTATGGAACACCATATATTTT. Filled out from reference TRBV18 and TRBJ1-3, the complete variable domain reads NAGVMQNPRHLVRRRGQEARLRCSPMKGHSHVYWYRQLPEEGLKFMVYLQKENIIDESGMPKERFSAEFPKEGPSILRIQQVVRGDSAAYFCASSGGTVWNTIYFGEGSWLTVV.